This T cell receptor beta chain was observed in a study of blood T cell repertoires in COVID-19. Study in general: COVID-19 samples, acute and convalescent, were from the United States, Italy and Spain.

While infection was still active, Seattle patients were enrolled and then followed longitudinally. In the study's own analysis: Reference gene primers were amplified, and this amplification served to estimate nucleated cell counts. Sequencing was performed with immunoSEQ multiplex PCR; in TCRdb, only in-frame clones are kept and a portion is missing. V and J calls and clone size are given by that table; D and trimming were obtained from the DNA. The sample records around 120,000 clones, roughly nine tenths being singletons. CDR1 is LNHDA, CDR2 SQIVND, per germline (reference sequence). The CDR3 has 14 amino acids. V was clipped by 9 bases and J by 5 bases; unmatched bases: 4.

J is TRBJ2-1 and V is TRBV19; 13 bases map to TRBD2. The sequence was obtained from a man in his sixties with COVID-19, enrolled during active disease. Sequencing was carried out using peripheral blood. The CDR3, as DNA: TGTGCCAGGGGGACTAGCGGGAACAACAATGAGCAGTTCTTC. It specifies CARGTSGNNNEQFF.